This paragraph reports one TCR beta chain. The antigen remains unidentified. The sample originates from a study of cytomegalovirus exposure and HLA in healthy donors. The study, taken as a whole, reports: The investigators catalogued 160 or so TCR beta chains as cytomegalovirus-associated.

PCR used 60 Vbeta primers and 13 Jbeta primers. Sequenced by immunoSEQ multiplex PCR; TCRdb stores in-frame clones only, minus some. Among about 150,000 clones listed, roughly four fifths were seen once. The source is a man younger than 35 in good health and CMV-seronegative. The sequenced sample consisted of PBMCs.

CDR3 in amino acids: CASSGLAGGKADTQYF. CDR3 DNA sequence: TGTGCCAGCAGTGGACTAGCGGGAGGAAAGGCAGATACGCAGTATTTT. The chain is built from TRBV7-9 and TRBJ2-3; TRBD2 aligns across 14 bases. V shed 6 bases, J shed 4 bases, and the junction held 6 bases outside the gene matches. CDR3 length equals 16 residues. Germline assignment: CDR1 SEHNR and CDR2 FQNEAQ (reference sequence).